The rows below give T cell receptor beta chains drawn from one sample of a study of blood T cell repertoires in COVID-19. TCRdb's table, derived via immunoSEQ multiplex PCR, lists solely in-frame clones and lacks some. The data contain 400,000 or so clones, around 90% of them singletons. Specimen: PBMCs or T cells enriched from blood (not recorded which). These TCRs come from a woman in her thirties or forties with acute COVID-19. CDR3s include the opening cysteine and the closing phenylalanine or tryptophan.

j_call | v_call | cdr3_aa
TRBJ1-1 | TRBV4-1 | CASSQEPGGYTEAFF
TRBJ1-3 | TRBV20-1 | CSASGGRGNTIYF
TRBJ2-3 | TRBV9 | CASSVGQDTQYF
TRBJ1-5 | TRBV10-3 | CAISSDTLEPQHF
TRBJ2-2 | TRBV4-1 | CASSQVDMGFHTGELFF
TRBJ1-2 | TRBV6-5 | CASSYSPGGIHYGYTF
TRBJ1-3 | TRBV25-1 | CASSERRGSSGNTIYF
TRBJ1-5 | TRBV11-2 | CASSLDGQGYQPQHF
TRBJ2-5 | TRBV6-1 | CASSEALSARETQYF
TRBJ2-2 | TRBV7-9 | CASSLGGDTGELFF
TRBJ1-1 | TRBV30 | CAVQTVQSLAFF
TRBJ1-1 | TRBV29-1 | CSAADGRNTEAFF
TRBJ1-5 | TRBV30 | CAWSVLRSQPQHF
TRBJ1-2 | TRBV18 | CASSPGSTNGYTF
TRBJ2-3 | TRBV7-9 | CASSQAGADTQYF
TRBJ1-2 | TRBV29-1 | CSVAPFNYGYTF
TRBJ1-2 | TRBV5-1 | CASSVGTTNYGYTF
TRBJ1-5 | TRBV19 | CASSTWTGNSNQPQHF
TRBJ1-2 | TRBV2 | CASSERRGTAGVLF
TRBJ1-5 | TRBV5-1 | CASSWRDRQSNQPQHF
TRBJ2-2 | TRBV9 | CASSDDRGGIGELFF
TRBJ2-1 | TRBV27 | CASSFYGQGNEQFF
TRBJ1-5 | TRBV2 | CASSESSTRGGPQHF
TRBJ1-2 | TRBV2 | CASSRGHNYGYTF
TRBJ1-5 | TRBV7-6 | CASSLGAGDQPQHF
TRBJ2-1 | TRBV7-7 | CASSLGGGLDEQFF
TRBJ2-1 | TRBV20-1 | CSASGASGVNYNEQFF
TRBJ2-1 | TRBV5-1 | CASNLEDSGYNEQFF
TRBJ1-2 | TRBV9 | CASSAVPTGNYGYTF
TRBJ2-7 | TRBV9 | CASSATGASYEQYF
TRBJ1-2 | TRBV30 | CAWIQWGRDYGYTF
TRBJ2-5 | TRBV19 | CASSRTRDRVSETQYF
TRBJ1-5 | TRBV10-3 | CATAQGMSNQPQHF
TRBJ2-1 | TRBV7-8 | CASSLAAGFYNEQFF
TRBJ1-2 | TRBV2 | CASRSDRNYGYTF
TRBJ1-2 | TRBV6-6 | CASSYSRDGYTF
TRBJ1-2 | TRBV5-4 | CASSLSPVYGYTF
TRBJ1-3 | TRBV5-5 | CASSLAPLSSGNTIYF
TRBJ1-4 | TRBV25-1 | CASSVPDSYFNEKLFF
TRBJ2-4 | TRBV2 | CASRPDSKNIQYF
TRBJ2-5 | TRBV14 | CASSQEGVVRETQYF
TRBJ2-7 | TRBV19 | CATRRGTGLPYEQYF
TRBJ2-7 | TRBV7-8 | CASSGGTGYEQYF
TRBJ2-7 | TRBV27 | CASSSTGGYEQYF
TRBJ1-2 | TRBV30 | CAWSVRGNGGYTF
TRBJ2-2 | TRBV9 | CASSFRQGNTGELFF